This T cell receptor (beta chain) came from a study of blood T cells in healthy people across ages (dated by TCRdb to about 2015). Study-wide context: In model experiments, roughly one uniquely barcoded TCR beta cDNA molecule per two T cells was captured by template switching. To avoid experimental bias, donors of different ages were randomly spread across the sequencing lanes. Four age groups were formed from the donors: young (average approximately 16 years), middle-aged (around 40), aged (about 62) and long-lived (more than 75). Age-related changes in TCR beta repertoire diversity were measured in the study by deep sequencing normalized with unique cDNA molecular identifiers. For two donors (one aged 18 to 29 and one aged 80 or older), the study analyzed two additional independent replicas of 1 million unique cDNA reads from the same blood draw. Beyond this particular receptor, the publication reports: Conclusive comparison of naive and antigen-experienced compartments was prevented by the profiling of bulk unsorted PBMCs. The CMV infection status of donors was not known, potentially confounding age-related changes in expanded clonotypes. Estimates of total diversity based on one million sequenced T cells were regarded as lower bounds and as underestimates. As age increased, observed TCR beta diversity per million T cells dropped in a roughly linear way, and a significant reduction was already evident by age 40. A strong correlation was found between observed TCR beta diversity and the percentage of naive T cells measured by flow cytometry. The long-lived group showed more naive CD4+ T cells, fewer expanded clones and increased TCR diversity than the aged group, suggesting age selection.

The library was generated by 5' RACE. TCRdb lists the instrument as Illumina HiSeq 2500. A second roughly 6 to 12 cycle PCR used a sample-barcoded 5' primer and a J-beta primer mix. A unique molecular identifier was introduced onto each TCR beta cDNA molecule by a template-switch 5' adaptor carrying 12 random nucleotides. Each sample yielded at least 2.5 million CDR3-containing paired-end reads. First-strand cDNA synthesis was performed from all RNA using the Mint cDNA synthesis kit, with priming by a TRBC-specific oligonucleotide. Following uracil-DNA glycosylase treatment, all cDNA underwent a first 18-cycle PCR with the universal primers M1SS and BC2_uni_R. As for how the authors treated the data: Each sample was normalized by randomly selecting 1 million high-quality reads, each carrying a distinct molecular identifier. Reads sharing molecular identifiers were discarded rather than binned into consensus sequences. MiTCR, with a Q25 quality threshold and the strictest error-elimination algorithm, was used for CDR3 identification, clonotype clustering and error correction. Lower-bound total TCR beta diversity was estimated with a nonparametric unseen species model using Euler transformation. TCRdb cleaned the public reads at Q25 with fastp, built clones with MiXCR and kept in-frame beta chains. When rows share a CDR3 protein, they turn into one entry using the most common DNA and genes. Here the V and J calls rest on TCRdb's processing, not on the authors' analysis. The sample includes hundreds of thousands of distinct CDR3 sequences, with 20% to 25% observed a single time. Jointly, the top ten make up 3.6% of the sample.

The approximately 39 donors, aged about 6 to 100 years, were systemically healthy Caucasian individuals from Russia. Each donor gave approximately 9.3 milliliters of peripheral blood, collected into EDTA-treated Vacutainer tubes. Ficoll-Paque density-gradient centrifugation was used to isolate PBMCs, with at least 6.5 million per sample. Total RNA was extracted from PBMCs with Trizol reagent, with at least 6 micrograms obtained per sample. For every donor, an aliquot of PBMCs went through flow cytometry to measure the percentages of naive CD45RAhigh/CD27high T cells. The trim is 5 bases for V and 2 bases for J, with a gap of 6 bases between the germline ends. The CDR3 covers 13 residues, taking in both the cysteine and the phenylalanine. Of the read, only the CDR3 DNA is kept; its 39 bases are in frame from base 1. As concerns this clonotype: The specificity of this receptor is unknown. Base qualities are missing; no much larger clone stands one base away.

Input material: blood. The clonotype comes from a man between 65 and 85 years old in good health. The sequence is built from TRBV12-3 or TRBV12-4 and TRBJ1-4, with the D segment identity uncertain. The DNA sequence is TGTGCCAGCAGTAGTATGACTAATGAAAAACTGTTTTTT. It is translated as CASSSMTNEKLFF.